This passage covers 5 T cell receptor beta chains from one sample sequenced in a study of T cell repertoires in cytomegalovirus infection (dated by TCRdb to 2018 to 2020). The run used an Illumina HiSeq 1500. Using fastp at Q25 and MiXCR, TCRdb reprocessed the public reads and kept productive beta chains. Rows with one shared CDR3 protein collapse into an entry with the most common genes and DNA. This sample has 600,000 to 700,000 distinct CDR3 sequences in its table, and 33% of those were observed once. The ten largest clones add up to over 15% of the sample. In light of the paper, this sample's treatment or condition label describes: in vitro stimulation with specific CMV peptide epitopes to enrich CMV-specific T cells. What these receptors recognize is not known. Specimen: cultured PBMCs, collected from culture after CMV antigen stimulation. The receptors here all came from a human donor in good health (CMV status not recorded). Some clones in this sample may be carry-over from other donors' samples.

V gene TRBV27 combines with J gene TRBJ1-1, with D possibly matching TRBD1 (5 bases). The V end lost 6 bases, the J end lost 1 base, and 21 bases lay between the germline ends. The germline V gene has CDR1 MNHEY and CDR2 SMNVEV (reference sequence). The CDR3 extends over 17 amino acids. CDR3 coding DNA: TGTGCCAGCAGACAAACCCCGCAGGGAAGTTGGAACACTGAAGCTTTCTTT. Its protein product is CASRQTPQGSWNTEAFF.

The J gene is TRBJ2-6, the V gene TRBV6-4; weak D call: TRBD2 (6 bases). Germline lookup yields CDR1 MRHNA and CDR2 SNTAGT. V was pared by 0 bases and J by 2 bases, with 14 bases between. The CDR3 runs 18 residues. DNA of the CDR3: TGTGCCAGCAGTGACTCGGGGGGTACCGCAACTGGGGCCAACGTCCTGACTTTC. Translation: CASSDSGGTATGANVLTF.

Notes on this clonotype: Its ends do not fully match the called genes, so a read error is possible. This chain links TRBV7-8 with TRBJ2-5, with a weak D call TRBD2 (5 bases). This CDR3 spans 16 amino acids. Germline V CDR1 and CDR2: SGHVS, FQNEAQ. As DNA, the CDR3 is TGTGCCAGCGGCTTAGCCCCCTGGGAGAGACAAGAGACCCAGTACTTC. It translates to CASGLAPWERQETQYF.

This clonotype has just a few counts. The rearrangement uses TRBV6-1 and TRBJ1-3, with D possibly being TRBD1 (5 bases). Trimming shortened V by 0 bases and J by 5 bases, and 17 bases separated the two germline ends. This CDR3 contains 17 residues. Germline-derived CDR1 and CDR2 are MNHNS and SASEGT. DNA of the CDR3: TGTGCCAGCAGTGAAGCGGGGCTGGGTCTCCCCCGAAACACCATATATTTT. It codes for CASSEAGLGLPRNTIYF.

The chain carries TRBV7-6 and TRBJ1-1, with D possibly TRBD1 on 6 matching bases. V lost 4 bases and J lost 3, with 18 bases in between. Germline CDR1 SGHVS, CDR2 FNYEAQ. This CDR3 has 16 amino acids. CDR3 DNA sequence: TGTGCCAGCAGCTCGTCTCAGGATGGGGGCGACACTGAAGCTTTCTTT. Its translation is CASSSSQDGGDTEAFF.